The present T cell receptor (beta chain) was sequenced within a study of OX40 agonist ivuxolimab in advanced cancers. The V end was cut by 5 bases, the J end by 0 bases, with 11 bases between. CDR1 and CDR2 (germline): MNHEY, SMNVEV (reference sequence). This CDR3 is built from 15 residues. This clone is labeled medium-sized. As yet, its antigen is unknown. Clones were sequenced by immunoSEQ multiplex PCR, and TCRdb holds only the in-frame ones, with some missing. The sample yields about 18,000 clones, around three quarters seen once. Overall study results and limits: Researchers did not determine the expanded peripheral T cells' antigen specificity.

The gene calls are TRBV27 and TRBJ1-3; D uncertain. Sequencing was performed on CD4+ or CD8+ T cells sorted from blood, taken in a trial of the OX40 agonist ivuxolimab. This clonotype originated in an adult with an advanced solid tumor such as melanoma, head and neck, liver or kidney cancer. The CDR3 DNA reads TGTGCCAGCAGTCGTAACCCAAGCTCTGGAAACACCATATATTTT. Its translation is CASSRNPSSGNTIYF.